This T cell receptor (beta chain) emerged from a study of blood T cell repertoires in COVID-19. About the study: COVID-19 samples, acute and convalescent, were from the United States, Italy and Spain. Sample material is recorded as cDNA or gDNA derived from T cells, B-cell-depleted T cells, or PBMCs.

This clone was seen only once. The authors' processing: Estimation of nucleated cell counts was performed using reference gene primer amplification. Produced via immunoSEQ multiplex PCR; TCRdb's table is partial and in-frame only. That table is the source of V, J and clone size, and D and trimming were worked out from the DNA. The sample includes 200,000 to 300,000 clones, almost 90% of them seen just once. The source of this sequence is a man older than 75 with acute or convalescent COVID-19. Sequenced material: peripheral blood.

The CDR3 spells CSVLTFADTQYF. The CDR3 DNA is TGCAGCGTACTGACATTCGCAGATACGCAGTATTTT. This sequence joins TRBV29-1 and TRBJ2-3, with D unclear. V was cut by 6 bases and J by 4 bases, with 11 bases left in between. Looked up from germline, CDR1 is SQVTM and CDR2 is ANQGSEA. The CDR3 consists of 12 residues.